This entry lists 19 T cell receptor beta chains sequenced from one sample in a study of Graves' ophthalmopathy and Graves' hyperthyroidism. Amplification of TCR beta CDR3 regions used RNA transcripts. First-round RT-PCR with HTBI primers preceded a second-round multiplex PCR. TCRdb reprocessed the multiplex PCR reads with MiXCR, giving one entry per CDR3 protein. This sample has hundreds of thousands of distinct CDR3 sequences, with about a fifth found just once. The sample was peripheral blood. The receptors were gathered from a woman between 18 and 30 years old with stable Graves' hyperthyroidism. Some clones in this sample may be carry-over from other donors' samples.

J is TRBJ2-7 and V is TRBV20-1; 7 bases fit TRBD2. Germline V gene lookup returns CDR1 DFQATT and CDR2 SNEGSKA (reference sequence). Trimming took 2 bases from V and 6 from J; bases not matched to a gene: 16. The CDR3 length is 16 residues. In nucleotides, the CDR3 is TGCAGTGCTAGACACCCCCAAGGAGCGGGAACGGTCGAGCAGTACTTC. Residues: CSARHPQGAGTVEQYF.

The chain couples TRBV7-9 to TRBJ1-3; D gene ambiguous. Germline loops: CDR1 SEHNR, CDR2 FQNEAQ (reference sequence). This CDR3 spans 14 amino acids. V lost 7 bases and J 4 bases, leaving 14 bases between the germline ends. The CDR3 reads CASITSGSGNTIYF. As DNA, the CDR3 is TGTGCCAGCATCACTAGTGGATCCGGAAACACCATATATTTT.

This clonotype appeared many times. The rearrangement links TRBV9 to TRBJ2-7; 10 bases agree with TRBD2. CDR1 and CDR2 from the germline V gene are SGDLS and YYNGEE. The CDR3 is 15 amino acids. With 3 bases clipped from V and 2 bases from J, the junction kept 5 bases outside the gene matches. The CDR3 bases are TGTGCCAGCAGCGCCGGACTAGCGGAAACCTACGAGCAGTACTTC. Amino acids: CASSAGLAETYEQYF.

This clonotype was counted between two and nine times. The V gene is TRBV4-1, the J gene TRBJ1-2; D perhaps matches TRBD1 (6 bases). CDR3 length: 15 amino acids. Germline assignment: CDR1 MGHRA and CDR2 YSYEKL. V shed 4 bases and J shed 2 bases, with 14 bases lying between them. The CDR3 DNA reads as TGCGCCAGCAGCCCAGCGCCGGACAGAAACTATGGCTACACCTTC. This translates into CASSPAPDRNYGYTF.

This clonotype has at least ten counts. In nucleotides, the CDR3 is TGTGCCATCAGCGGACAGGGAGGGGACTACGAGCAGTACTTC. Its protein is CAISGQGGDYEQYF. The V and J genes are TRBV10-3 and TRBJ2-7, with D possibly matching TRBD1 (8 bases). The CDR3 covers 14 residues. Germline V gene data show CDR1 as ENHRY and CDR2 as SYGVKD. V was shortened by 6 bases and J by 3 bases, with 15 bases between the two germline ends.

This clonotype has only a few counts. The chain carries TRBV5-5 and TRBJ1-5, with a tentative D call TRBD1 (5 bases). This CDR3 is 14 amino acids long. V lost 0 bases and J 5 bases, leaving 9 bases between the germline ends. The germline CDR1 and CDR2 sequences are SGHKS and YYEKEE (reference sequence). For the CDR3, the DNA is TGTGCCAGCAGCTTGGTACAGGATCATCAGCCCCAGCATTTT. Its protein is CASSLVQDHQPQHF.

This clonotype was counted many times. V is TRBV19 and J is TRBJ1-5; weak D call: TRBD1 (6 bases). This CDR3 contains 14 residues. Germline V gives CDR1 LNHDA, CDR2 SQIVND (reference sequence). The CDR3 DNA follows: TGTGCTTCCCAAGGAGGGGACACGAATCAGCCCCAGCATTTT. Its protein is CASQGGDTNQPQHF.

The J gene is TRBJ1-2, the V gene TRBV29-1; 11 bases agree with TRBD1. Losses at the gene ends were 7 bases for V and 7 bases for J; bases not matched to a gene: 8. This CDR3 spans 13 amino acids. The germline CDR1 and CDR2 sequences are SQVTM and ANQGSEA. The CDR3 protein is CSAGTGGLSGYTF. As DNA, the CDR3 is TGCAGCGCCGGGACAGGGGGTTTGTCTGGCTACACCTTC.

This clonotype was observed many times. This chain links TRBV6-2 or TRBV6-3 with TRBJ1-2; 9 bases are a match to TRBD1. Trimming at V came to 10 bases and at J to 4 bases, leaving 4 bases not matched to a gene. The CDR3 loop spans 12 amino acids. In germline, CDR1 is MNHEY, CDR2 SVGEGT. This CDR3 is CATSDRGYGYTF. DNA of the CDR3: TGTGCCACCTCGGACAGGGGCTATGGCTACACCTTC.

This clonotype was observed many times. V and J are TRBV19 and TRBJ1-5; 7 nucleotides line up with TRBD1. Per the germline V gene, CDR1 is LNHDA and CDR2 is SQIVND (reference sequence). After removal of 5 bases from V and 0 bases from J, the junction contained 7 bases not matched to a gene. The CDR3 is 16 amino acids. The CDR3, as DNA: TGTGCCAGTAGTCTTCGGACAGGACATAGCAATCAGCCCCAGCATTTT. It specifies CASSLRTGHSNQPQHF. Combining the CDR3 with reference TRBV19 and TRBJ1-5 gives the whole variable domain DGGITQSPKYLFRKEGQNVTLSCEQNLNHDAMYWYRQDPGQGLRLIYYSQIVNDFQKGDIAEGYSVSREKKESFPLTVTSAQKNPTAFYLCASSLRTGHSNQPQHFGDGTRLSIL.

In its sample, this clonotype was seen a few times. V usage is TRBV7-2 and J usage is TRBJ1-6, with D hard to call. Trimming cost V 8 bases and J 11 bases, with 13 bases left between them. The germline gives CDR1 SGHTA, CDR2 FQGNSA. CDR3 length: 12 residues. The CDR3 region has the DNA TGTGCCAGCGGTCCGGCCCAACCACCCCTCCACTTT. This translates into CASGPAQPPLHF.

This clonotype was detected a few times. The V gene is TRBV6-1, the J gene TRBJ2-3, with D possibly being TRBD2 (6 bases). CDR3 size: 14 residues. Deletions cut 6 bases from V and 5 bases from J, with 15 bases between. Per the germline V gene, CDR1 is MNHNS and CDR2 is SASEGT. CDR3 region: CASRTAGSGDTQYF. The CDR3 DNA reads as TGTGCCAGCAGGACAGCGGGTTCGGGAGATACGCAGTATTTT.

J is TRBJ1-6 and V is TRBV6-1; 8 nucleotides agree with TRBD1. Per the germline V gene, CDR1 is MNHNS and CDR2 is SASEGT. V was pared by 5 bases and J by 10 bases, with 13 bases of the junction left unmatched. The CDR3 is 16 residues long. The CDR3 DNA reads as TGTGCCAGCAGTCTCAGTGACAGGGGTCGGCGGTCACCCCTCCACTTT. Its translation: CASSLSDRGRRSPLHF.

At least ten counts were recorded for this clonotype. This chain uses TRBV7-9 with TRBJ2-7; maybe TRBD2 (5 bases). Germline assignment: CDR1 SEHNR and CDR2 FQNEAQ (reference sequence). The V end was cut by 3 bases, the J end by 0 bases, with 9 bases between. The length of the CDR3 is 14 residues. The CDR3 DNA is TGTGCCAGCAGCTTTACGGGATCCTCCTACGAGCAGTACTTC. The encoded protein is CASSFTGSSYEQYF.

To note about this clonotype: Its ends do not fully match the called genes, so a read error is possible. The chain carries TRBV12-3 or TRBV12-4 and TRBJ2-5, with 7 bases matching TRBD2. The CDR3 consists of 15 residues. CDR3 in amino acids: CASSKSGDYQETQCF. For the CDR3, the DNA is TGTGCCAGCAGTAAAAGCGGGGACTACCAAGAGACCCAGTGCTTC.

In this sample, this clonotype turned up many times. The chain uses TRBV20-1 and TRBJ2-4; 7 nucleotides match TRBD1. Trimming cost V 0 bases and J 9 bases; bases outside gene matches: 11. The CDR3 consists of 15 residues. CDR1 DFQATT and CDR2 SNEGSKA come from the germline V gene (reference sequence). CDR3 amino acids: CSARDDRAALGIQYF. In nucleotides, the CDR3 is TGCAGTGCTAGAGATGACAGGGCCGCGCTGGGCATTCAGTACTTC.

This clonotype was counted ten times or more. The chain is built from TRBV12-3 or TRBV12-4 and TRBJ1-6; 7 bases are a match to TRBD1. The CDR3 consists of 15 residues. Germline trimming cut 6 bases from V and 9 bases from J; bases unmatched to any gene: 11. CDR3 bases: TGTGCCAGCAGCCCGAGACAGGGCGGGGGTTCACCCCTCCACTTT. Encoded protein: CASSPRQGGGSPLHF.

This clonotype occurred many times. The chain combines TRBV2 with TRBJ2-2, with 8 positions matching TRBD2. V was pared by 6 bases and J by 4 bases, with 4 bases of the junction left unmatched. The CDR3 sequence is 14 residues long. Per the germline V gene, CDR1 is SNHLY and CDR2 is FYNNEI. The CDR3 nucleotides are TGTGCCAGCAGGTCCAGCGGGGGCACCGGGGAGCTGTTTTTT. Residues: CASRSSGGTGELFF.

This clonotype was found many times. The rearrangement links TRBV19 to TRBJ1-5, with D maybe TRBD1 (5 bases). Germline V gene sequence: CDR1 LNHDA, CDR2 SQIVND (reference sequence). Deletions cut 2 bases from V and 4 bases from J, with 9 bases between. The CDR3 runs to 14 residues. The CDR3 is CASSIMGGNQPQHF. The CDR3 region has the DNA TGTGCCAGTAGTATAATGGGGGGAAATCAGCCCCAGCATTTT.